The rows below give T cell receptor beta chains drawn from one sample of a study of cytomegalovirus exposure and HLA in healthy donors. Profiling relied on immunoSEQ multiplex PCR, and the TCRdb table lists in-frame clones only, not all of them. The sample contains about 200,000 clones, approximately 78% of which appear only once. Sequencing was performed on PBMCs. The receptors were gathered from a woman aged 50 to 60 in good health and CMV-seropositive. Both conserved end residues are part of each CDR3. D genes are given only for firm matches. Rows give clone size only sometimes, using once, few, many, or a class for an expanded clone.

V	size	J	D	DNA	CDR3
TRBV27	.	TRBJ2-3	TRBD2	TGTGCCAGCAGTTTCCTGGGGACTAGCGGGAGTGGTGATACGCAGTATTTT	CASSFLGTSGSGDTQYF
TRBV27	.	TRBJ2-7	TRBD1	TGTGCCAGCAGTTTATCCGGGACAGGGTACTACGAGCAGTACTTC	CASSLSGTGYYEQYF
TRBV28	.	TRBJ1-2	TRBD1	TGTGCCAGCAGTTTATTGGGGGTTGGGGGACAGGGCCTTACTGCGGACTATGGCTACACCTTC	CASSLLGVGGQGLTADYGYTF
TRBV9	.	TRBJ2-1	TRBD2	TGTGCCAGCAGCGTAGCCGGGACCGGGGGGGGCAATGAGCAGTTCTTC	CASSVAGTGGGNEQFF
TRBV27	.	TRBJ1-1	.	TGTGCCAGCAGTTTATTCAGTAACACTGAAGCTTTCTTT	CASSLFSNTEAFF
TRBV5-4	once	TRBJ2-4	.	TGTGCCAGCAGCTTGGGGGCGGGGACCAAAAACATTCAGTACTTC	CASSLGAGTKNIQYF
TRBV30	.	TRBJ1-1	.	TGTGCCTGGAGGTTCTCGGGAAACACTGAAGCTTTCTTT	CAWRFSGNTEAFF
TRBV19	.	TRBJ1-2	.	TGTGCCAGTAAGGGGTCGGCTCTTCCTAACTATGGCTACACCTTC	CASKGSALPNYGYTF
TRBV19	.	TRBJ1-4	.	TGTGCCTGTAGTATAGATGCGGCTGGGAATGAAAAACTGTTTTTT	CACSIDAAGNEKLFF
TRBV5-1	.	TRBJ2-2	TRBD1	TGCGCCAGCAGCTTGGACAGGGGGCCCGGGGAGCTGTTTTTT	CASSLDRGPGELFF
TRBV19	.	TRBJ2-5	TRBD2	TGTGCCAGTAGTATAGTGGTTAGCGGGGGAGAGACCCAGTACTTC	CASSIVVSGGETQYF
TRBV28	.	TRBJ2-7	.	TGTGCCAGCAGGGGAGCCGTTTTATACGAGCAGTACTTC	CASRGAVLYEQYF
TRBV27	.	TRBJ2-7	TRBD1	TGTGCCAGCAGCCCCGGGACAGGGGGCCACGAGCAGTACTTC	CASSPGTGGHEQYF
TRBV6-1	.	TRBJ2-3	TRBD1	TGTGCCAGCAGTGACCTCGGGACAGGGCAAGGTACGCAGTATTTT	CASSDLGTGQGTQYF
TRBV29-1	.	TRBJ2-3	.	TGCAGCGTTGAAAGGGCGGGTGCTAGCACAGATACGCAGTATTTT	CSVERAGASTDTQYF
TRBV6-6	.	TRBJ2-5	.	TGTGCCAGCAGTGACCGAACAGAACAAGAGACCCAGTACTTC	CASSDRTEQETQYF
TRBV2	.	TRBJ1-2	.	TGTGCCAGCACCAGCTCGGGACATGGGTTCGAGGGCTACACCTTC	CASTSSGHGFEGYTF
TRBV5-1	few	TRBJ2-7	.	TGCGCCAGCAGCCTGGGCGGCCGTTACGAGCAGTACTTC	CASSLGGRYEQYF
TRBV5-8	.	TRBJ1-1	.	TGTGCCAGCAGGCCCCCAGGGCGAGGAAACACTGAAGCTTTCTTT	CASRPPGRGNTEAFF
TRBV25-1	.	TRBJ2-6	.	TGTGCCAGTTCGACATCGAGCTCTGGGGCCAACGTCCTGACTTTC	CASSTSSSGANVLTF
TRBV5-6	.	TRBJ1-3	TRBD1	TGTGCCAGCAGCGCGGACAGGTTCCTCTCTGGAAACACCATATATTTT	CASSADRFLSGNTIYF
TRBV7-2	.	TRBJ2-1	TRBD2	TGTGCCAGCAGCTTGGGACTAGTCCTCAATGAGCAGTTCTTC	CASSLGLVLNEQFF
TRBV10-3	few	TRBJ2-7	TRBD2	TGTGCCATCAGTGATGCTCTAGCGGGAGGGGACTACGAGCAGTACTTC	CAISDALAGGDYEQYF
TRBV9	.	TRBJ2-7	.	TGTGCCAGCAGCCCTGGGACACTTCCCTACGAGCAGTACTTC	CASSPGTLPYEQYF
TRBV10-2	.	TRBJ2-3	TRBD1	TGCGCCAGCAGCCCACAGGGGGAATCCACAGATACGCAGTATTTT	CASSPQGESTDTQYF
TRBV10-2	.	TRBJ2-7	.	TGCGCCAGCAACTGGCAGGGCGTTAGCGAGCAGTACTTC	CASNWQGVSEQYF
TRBV18	.	TRBJ1-2	.	TGTGCCAGCTCACCACCTCCCGCAGTACCTGGCTACACCTTC	CASSPPPAVPGYTF
TRBV2	few	TRBJ2-3	TRBD2	TGTGCCAGCAGAGGGAGCGGGGGGTTCACAGATACGCAGTATTTT	CASRGSGGFTDTQYF